This TCR beta chain originates from a study of blood T cell repertoires in COVID-19. Trimming took off 4 bases at V and 0 bases at J, with 14 bases between the two ends. The CDR3 is made up of 16 amino acids. CDR1 is SGHTS and CDR2 is YDEGEE in the germline V gene. Libraries were prepared by immunoSEQ multiplex PCR; TCRdb keeps only in-frame clonotypes and omits some of them. The table includes 200,000 or so clones, 70% to 90% detected once. This TCR derives from a woman older than 75 with acute or convalescent COVID-19. The sequencing sample was made of peripheral blood. This sequence joins TRBV5-8 and TRBJ1-5; a weak D match, TRBD1 (6 bases). The CDR3 spells CASSRTGFNSNQPQHF. The CDR3 region has the DNA TGTGCCAGCAGCCGCACAGGGTTCAATAGCAATCAGCCCCAGCATTTT.